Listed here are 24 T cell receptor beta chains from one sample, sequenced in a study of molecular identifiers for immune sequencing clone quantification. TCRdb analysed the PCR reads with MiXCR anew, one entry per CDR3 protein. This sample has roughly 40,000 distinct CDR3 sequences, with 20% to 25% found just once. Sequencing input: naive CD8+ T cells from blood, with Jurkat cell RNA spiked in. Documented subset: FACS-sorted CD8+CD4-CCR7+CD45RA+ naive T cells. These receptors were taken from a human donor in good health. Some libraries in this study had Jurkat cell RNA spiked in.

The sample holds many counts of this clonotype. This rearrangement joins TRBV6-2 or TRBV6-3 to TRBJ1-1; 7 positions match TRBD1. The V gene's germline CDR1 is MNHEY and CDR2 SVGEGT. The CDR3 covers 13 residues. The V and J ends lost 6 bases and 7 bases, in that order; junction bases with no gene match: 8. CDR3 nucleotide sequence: TGTGCCAGCAGAACAATGGGACAGAATGAAGCTTTCTTT. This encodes CASRTMGQNEAFF.

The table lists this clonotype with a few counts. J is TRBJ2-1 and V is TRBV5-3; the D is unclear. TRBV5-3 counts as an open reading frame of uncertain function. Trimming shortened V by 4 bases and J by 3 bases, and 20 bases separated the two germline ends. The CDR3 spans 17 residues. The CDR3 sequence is CARSQHSREGNYNEQFF. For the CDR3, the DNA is TGTGCCAGAAGCCAACATTCAAGGGAAGGGAACTACAATGAGCAGTTCTTC.

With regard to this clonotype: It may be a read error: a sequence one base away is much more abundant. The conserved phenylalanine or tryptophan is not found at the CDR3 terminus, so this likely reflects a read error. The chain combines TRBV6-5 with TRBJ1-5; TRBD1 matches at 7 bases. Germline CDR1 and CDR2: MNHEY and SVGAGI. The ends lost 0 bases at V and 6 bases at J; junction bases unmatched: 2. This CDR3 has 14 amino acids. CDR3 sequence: CASSYSTGTQPQHL. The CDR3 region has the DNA TGTGCCAGCAGTTACTCGACAGGGACTCAGCCCCAGCATCTT.

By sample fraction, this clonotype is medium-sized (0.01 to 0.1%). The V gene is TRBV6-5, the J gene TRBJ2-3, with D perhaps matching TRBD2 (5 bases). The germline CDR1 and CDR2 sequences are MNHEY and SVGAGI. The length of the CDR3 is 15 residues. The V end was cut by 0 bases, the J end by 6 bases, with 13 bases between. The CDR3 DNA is TGTGCCAGCAGTTACTCGAGTCCAGGACTGGATACGCAGTATTTT. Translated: CASSYSSPGLDTQYF.

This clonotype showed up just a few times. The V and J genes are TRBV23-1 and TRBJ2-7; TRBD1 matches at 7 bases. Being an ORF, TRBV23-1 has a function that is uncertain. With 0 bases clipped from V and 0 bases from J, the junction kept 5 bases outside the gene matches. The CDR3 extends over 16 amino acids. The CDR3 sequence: CASSQSATGSSYEQYF. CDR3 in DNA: TGCGCCAGCAGTCAATCGGCGACAGGGAGCTCCTACGAGCAGTACTTC.

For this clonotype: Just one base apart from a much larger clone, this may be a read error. The CDR3 loop reads CATSELELRTQETQYF. The DNA for the CDR3 is TGTGCCACCAGTGAGTTGGAACTCCGAACTCAAGAGACCCAGTACTTC. The chain carries TRBV10-3 and TRBJ2-5; no clear D. The CDR3 is 16 residues long. CDR1 ENHRY and CDR2 SYGVKD come from the germline V gene.

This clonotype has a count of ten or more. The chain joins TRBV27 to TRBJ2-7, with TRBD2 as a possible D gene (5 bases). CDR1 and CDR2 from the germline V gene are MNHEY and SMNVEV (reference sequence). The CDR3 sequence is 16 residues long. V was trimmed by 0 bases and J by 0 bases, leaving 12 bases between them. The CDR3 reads CASSLSGLSGSYEQYF. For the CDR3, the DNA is TGTGCCAGCAGTTTATCTGGCCTGAGCGGCTCCTACGAGCAGTACTTC.

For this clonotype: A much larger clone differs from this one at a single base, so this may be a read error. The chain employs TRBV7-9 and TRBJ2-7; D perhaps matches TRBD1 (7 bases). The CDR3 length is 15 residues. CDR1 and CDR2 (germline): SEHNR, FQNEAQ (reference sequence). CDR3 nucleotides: TGTGCCAGCAGATTAGCCCCCAGGGGGGAGTACGAGCAGTACTTC. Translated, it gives CASRLAPRGEYEQYF. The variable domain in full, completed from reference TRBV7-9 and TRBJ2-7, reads DTGVSQNPRHKITKRGQNVTFRCDPISEHNRLYWYRQTLGQGPEFLTYFQNEAQLEKSRLLSDRFSAERPKGSFSTLEIQRTEQGDSAMYLCASRLAPRGEYEQYFGPGTRLTVT.

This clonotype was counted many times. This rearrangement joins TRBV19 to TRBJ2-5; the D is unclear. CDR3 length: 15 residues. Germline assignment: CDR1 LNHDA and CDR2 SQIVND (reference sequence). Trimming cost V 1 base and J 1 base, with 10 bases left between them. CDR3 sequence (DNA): TGTGCCAGTAGTATAGGAACTGCAGCCCAAGAGACCCAGTACTTC. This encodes CASSIGTAAQETQYF.

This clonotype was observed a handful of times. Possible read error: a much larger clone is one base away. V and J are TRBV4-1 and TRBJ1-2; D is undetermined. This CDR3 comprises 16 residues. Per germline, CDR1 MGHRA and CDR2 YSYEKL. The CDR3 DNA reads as TGCGTCAGCAGCTACAAACCCAACGAAGGCCACTATGGCTACACCTTC. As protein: CVSSYKPNEGHYGYTF.

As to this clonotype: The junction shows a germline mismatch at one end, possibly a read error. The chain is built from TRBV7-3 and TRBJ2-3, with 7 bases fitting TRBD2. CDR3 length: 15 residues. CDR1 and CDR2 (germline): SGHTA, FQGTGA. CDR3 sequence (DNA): TGTGCCAGCAGCGTACCTCGCGGGGGTACAGATACGCAGAATTTT. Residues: CASSVPRGGTDTQNF.

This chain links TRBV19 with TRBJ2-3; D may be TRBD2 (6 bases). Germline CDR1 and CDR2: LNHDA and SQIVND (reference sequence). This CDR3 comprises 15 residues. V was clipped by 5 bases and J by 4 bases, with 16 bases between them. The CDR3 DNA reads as TGTGCCAGTAGTTCGGGGAGGAGAGGCCCAGATACGCAGTATTTT. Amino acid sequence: CASSSGRRGPDTQYF.

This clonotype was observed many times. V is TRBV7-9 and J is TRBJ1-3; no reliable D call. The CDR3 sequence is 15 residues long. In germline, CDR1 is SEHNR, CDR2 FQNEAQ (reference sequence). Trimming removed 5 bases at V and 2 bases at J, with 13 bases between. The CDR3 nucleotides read TGTGCCAGCAGCCCTCCGCTCCGGGCTGGAAACACCATATATTTT. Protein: CASSPPLRAGNTIYF.

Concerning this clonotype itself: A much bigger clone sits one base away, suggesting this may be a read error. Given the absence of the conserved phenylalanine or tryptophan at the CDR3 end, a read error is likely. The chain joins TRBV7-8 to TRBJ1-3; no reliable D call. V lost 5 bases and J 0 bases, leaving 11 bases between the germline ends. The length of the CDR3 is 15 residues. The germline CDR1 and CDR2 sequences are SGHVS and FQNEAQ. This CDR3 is CASSDGSGSGNTIYS. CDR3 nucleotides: TGTGCCAGCAGCGATGGGAGCGGCTCTGGAAACACCATATATTCT.

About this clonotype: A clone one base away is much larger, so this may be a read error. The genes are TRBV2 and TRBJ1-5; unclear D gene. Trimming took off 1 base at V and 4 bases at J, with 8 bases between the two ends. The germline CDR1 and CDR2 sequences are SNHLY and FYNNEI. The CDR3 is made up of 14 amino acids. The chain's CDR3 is CASSEGVKNQPQHF. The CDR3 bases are TGTGCCAGCAGTGAAGGGGTCAAAAATCAGCCCCAGCATTTT.

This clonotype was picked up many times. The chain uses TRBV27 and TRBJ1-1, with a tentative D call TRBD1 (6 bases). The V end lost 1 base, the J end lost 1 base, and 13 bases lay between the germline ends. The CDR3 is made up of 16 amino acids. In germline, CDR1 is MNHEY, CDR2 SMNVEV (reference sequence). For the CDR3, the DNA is TGTGCCAGCAGTTTATTAGGGGGGGGGGCGAACACTGAAGCTTTCTTT. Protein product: CASSLLGGGANTEAFF.

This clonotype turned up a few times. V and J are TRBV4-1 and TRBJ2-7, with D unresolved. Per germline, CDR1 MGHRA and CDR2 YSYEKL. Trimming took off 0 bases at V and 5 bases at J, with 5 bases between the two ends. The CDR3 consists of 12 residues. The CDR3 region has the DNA TGCGCCAGCAGCCAAGATAGAAACGAGCAGTACTTC. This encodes CASSQDRNEQYF.

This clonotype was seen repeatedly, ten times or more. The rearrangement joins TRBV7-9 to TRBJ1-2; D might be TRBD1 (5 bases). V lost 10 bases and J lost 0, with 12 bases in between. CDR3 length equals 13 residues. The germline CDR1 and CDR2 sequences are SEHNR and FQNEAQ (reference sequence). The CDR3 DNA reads TGTGCCACAAAGGACACCGCTAACTATGGCTACACCTTC. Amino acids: CATKDTANYGYTF. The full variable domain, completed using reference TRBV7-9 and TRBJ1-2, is DTGVSQNPRHKITKRGQNVTFRCDPISEHNRLYWYRQTLGQGPEFLTYFQNEAQLEKSRLLSDRFSAERPKGSFSTLEIQRTEQGDSAMYLCATKDTANYGYTFGSGTRLTVV.

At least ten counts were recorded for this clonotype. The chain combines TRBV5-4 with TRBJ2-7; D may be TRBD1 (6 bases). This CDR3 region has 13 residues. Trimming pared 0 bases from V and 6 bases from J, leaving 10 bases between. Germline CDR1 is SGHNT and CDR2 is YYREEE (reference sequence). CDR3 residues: CASSLGGGGEQYF. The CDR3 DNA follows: TGTGCCAGCAGCTTGGGAGGGGGTGGCGAGCAGTACTTC.

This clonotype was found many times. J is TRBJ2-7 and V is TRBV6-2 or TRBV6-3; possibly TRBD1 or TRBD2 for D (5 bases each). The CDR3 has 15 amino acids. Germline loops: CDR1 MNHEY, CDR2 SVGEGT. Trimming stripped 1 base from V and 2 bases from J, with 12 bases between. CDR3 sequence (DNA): TGTGCCAGCAGTTACTACGGTGGGGGTACCTACGAGCAGTACTTC. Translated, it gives CASSYYGGGTYEQYF.

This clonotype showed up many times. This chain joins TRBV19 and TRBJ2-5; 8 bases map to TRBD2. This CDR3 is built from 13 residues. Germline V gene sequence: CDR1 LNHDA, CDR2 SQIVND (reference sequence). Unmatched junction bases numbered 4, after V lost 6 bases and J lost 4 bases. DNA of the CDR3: TGTGCCAGTAGGCCCGGGGGGGGAGAGACCCAGTACTTC. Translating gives CASRPGGGETQYF.

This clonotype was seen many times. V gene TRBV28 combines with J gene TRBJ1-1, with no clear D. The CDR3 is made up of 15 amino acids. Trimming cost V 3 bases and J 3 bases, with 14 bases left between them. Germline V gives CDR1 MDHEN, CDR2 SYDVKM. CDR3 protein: CASSFRGLRDTEAFF. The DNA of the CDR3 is TGTGCCAGCAGTTTTCGAGGGTTGAGAGACACTGAAGCTTTCTTT.

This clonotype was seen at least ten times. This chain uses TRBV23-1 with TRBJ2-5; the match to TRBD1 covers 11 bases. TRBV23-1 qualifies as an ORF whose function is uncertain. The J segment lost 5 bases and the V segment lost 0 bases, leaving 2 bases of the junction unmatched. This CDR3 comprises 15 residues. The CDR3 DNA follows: TGCGCCAGCAGTCAATCCCGGGACAGGGGGGAGACCCAGTACTTC. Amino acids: CASSQSRDRGETQYF.

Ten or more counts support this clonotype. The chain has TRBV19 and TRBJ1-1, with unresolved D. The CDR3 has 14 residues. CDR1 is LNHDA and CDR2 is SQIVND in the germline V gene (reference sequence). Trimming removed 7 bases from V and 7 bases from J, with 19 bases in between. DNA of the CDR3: TGTGCCAGTACCCCAGGACCCTATAGCAATGAAGCTTTCTTT. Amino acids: CASTPGPYSNEAFF. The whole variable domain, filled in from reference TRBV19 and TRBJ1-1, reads DGGITQSPKYLFRKEGQNVTLSCEQNLNHDAMYWYRQDPGQGLRLIYYSQIVNDFQKGDIAEGYSVSREKKESFPLTVTSAQKNPTAFYLCASTPGPYSNEAFFGQGTRLTVV.